These 21 T cell receptor beta chains were sequenced from one sample in a study of identical twins. MiXCR, run by TCRdb on the 5' RACE reads, gives a single entry per CDR3 protein. Altogether 500,000 or so distinct CDR3 sequences are present, roughly an eighth being singletons, with the ten largest covering 0.95% to 1%. These data also featured in a second study, about yellow fever vaccine responses in identical twins.

The sequenced sample was CD4+ T cells sorted from blood. The receptor source for this set is a woman aged 18-29 years in good health.

The V call is TRBV5-1, the J call TRBJ2-5, with D maybe TRBD1 (6 bases). V lost 0 bases and J 5 bases, leaving 14 bases between the germline ends. Per germline, CDR1 SGHRS and CDR2 YFSETQ. The CDR3 has 15 residues. CDR3 loop: CASSLVPRGGETQYF. CDR3 sequence (DNA): TGCGCCAGCAGCTTGGTACCCAGGGGTGGGGAGACCCAGTACTTC.

There are a few counts of this clonotype. The rearrangement uses TRBV20-1 and TRBJ2-2; TRBD1 matches at 7 bases. Germline V lookup: CDR1 DFQATT, CDR2 SNEGSKA (reference sequence). The CDR3 length is 14 residues. V lost 1 base to trimming and J lost 5 bases; unmatched junction nucleotides: 4. The chain's CDR3 is CSARVAGGTGELFF. DNA for the CDR3: TGCAGTGCTAGAGTAGCAGGGGGAACCGGGGAGCTGTTTTTT.

This clonotype was seen a handful of times. The gene calls are TRBV7-6 and TRBJ2-3; D remains unclear. In germline, CDR1 is SGHVS, CDR2 FNYEAQ. CDR3 length: 13 residues. V lost 5 bases and J 9 bases, leaving 15 bases between the germline ends. The CDR3 nucleotides are TGTGCCAGCAGCCGAGAGACCGTAGGAACGCAGTATTTT. Protein sequence: CASSRETVGTQYF.

There are many counts of this clonotype. A junction boundary mismatches the germline segment, possibly from a read error. The CDR3 nucleotides read TGTGCCAGCAGCCTAGGGGGGGGGGCCTTCTACAATGAGCAGTTCTTC. Its translation: CASSLGGGAFYNEQFF. This rearrangement joins TRBV13 to TRBJ2-1; D may be TRBD2 (7 bases). CDR3 size: 16 residues. From germline, CDR1 is PRHDT and CDR2 FYEKMQ (reference sequence).

This clonotype was seen repeatedly, ten times or more. This rearrangement joins TRBV12-3 or TRBV12-4 to TRBJ2-3; the match to TRBD2 covers 9 bases. With 4 bases clipped from V and 2 bases from J, the junction kept 7 bases outside the gene matches. This CDR3 region has 16 residues. CDR3 region: CASSYPSGVTTDTQYF. The DNA of the CDR3 is TGTGCCAGCAGTTACCCTAGCGGGGTCACCACAGATACGCAGTATTTT.

Only a few counts were recorded for this clonotype. The CDR3 DNA sequence: TGTGCCAGCCTCTCGTATATGGGACCTACCTACGAGCAGTACTTC. Its translation is CASLSYMGPTYEQYF. The V and J genes are TRBV28 and TRBJ2-7; D tentatively fits TRBD1 or TRBD2 (5 bases each). Germline V CDR1 and CDR2: MDHEN, SYDVKM. The V and J ends lost 8 bases and 2 bases respectively, with 19 bases between them. CDR3 size: 15 residues.

J is TRBJ1-2 and V is TRBV28; tentatively, D is TRBD1 (6 bases). The CDR3 runs to 14 residues. The V end lost 6 bases, the J end lost 2 bases, and 13 bases lay between the germline ends. CDR1 is MDHEN, CDR2 SYDVKM, per germline. In nucleotides, the CDR3 is TGTGCCAGCAGACAAGCCGGACAGAACTATGGCTACACCTTC. Its translation is CASRQAGQNYGYTF.

Many counts were recorded for this clonotype. V and J are TRBV29-1 and TRBJ2-1, with D possibly TRBD1 on 7 matching bases. Germline CDR1 and CDR2: SQVTM and ANQGSEA. CDR3 length equals 15 residues. V lost 6 bases and J lost 4, with 19 bases in between. Here the CDR3 reads CSVAGQTRSYNEQFF. DNA of the CDR3: TGCAGCGTCGCGGGACAGACGAGGTCGTACAATGAGCAGTTCTTC.

This clonotype occurred a few times. The rearrangement links TRBV6-2 or TRBV6-3 to TRBJ2-2; tentative D call: TRBD2 (5 bases). The CDR3 runs 14 residues. The germline gives CDR1 MNHEY, CDR2 SVGEGT. V was clipped by 7 bases and J by 5 bases, with 14 bases between them. The CDR3 reads CASKAAGRTGELFF. The CDR3 DNA follows: TGTGCCAGCAAGGCGGCGGGTCGTACCGGGGAGCTGTTTTTT.

The rearrangement joins TRBV28 to TRBJ2-1, with D perhaps assigned TRBD1 or TRBD2 (6 bases each). The CDR3 sequence is 13 residues long. Per the germline V gene, CDR1 is MDHEN and CDR2 is SYDVKM. Here the CDR3 DNA reads TGTGTCTCGAGACGGACCGGGGGCGATGAGCAGTTCTTC. Protein: CVSRRTGGDEQFF.

The chain has TRBV2 and TRBJ2-1; D unclear. Germline CDR1 and CDR2: SNHLY and FYNNEI. Trimming shortened V by 7 bases and J by 10 bases, and 11 bases separated the two germline ends. The CDR3 length is 11 residues. In DNA form, the CDR3 reads TGTGCCAGCAAAGGAACCAGAGAGCAGTTCTTC. Encoded protein: CASKGTREQFF. The full variable domain, completed using reference TRBV2 and TRBJ2-1, is EPEVTQTPSHQVTQMGQEVILRCVPISNHLYFYWYRQILGQKVEFLVSFYNNEISEKSEIFDDQFSVERPDGSNFTLKIRSTKLEDSAMYFCASKGTREQFFGPGTRLTVL.

This clonotype was picked up many times. Written as DNA, the CDR3 is TGTGCCAGCAGTTTACTTGGGGAGCTGTTTTTT. Translating gives CASSLLGELFF. V is TRBV12-3 or TRBV12-4 and J is TRBJ2-2, with D unresolved. Deletions cut 2 bases from V and 8 bases from J, with 3 bases between. This CDR3 comprises 11 residues.

The chain links TRBV5-1 to TRBJ2-3, with TRBD2 identical over 12 bases. CDR1 and CDR2 from the germline V gene are SGHRS and YFSETQ. The V and J ends lost 4 bases and 4 bases, in that order; junction bases with no gene match: 10. CDR3 length equals 17 residues. The CDR3 reads CASSPGLAGPISDTQYF. CDR3 in DNA: TGCGCCAGCAGCCCAGGACTAGCGGGACCCATTTCAGATACGCAGTATTTT.

This sequence joins TRBV27 and TRBJ2-4, with D perhaps TRBD2 (6 bases). Germline V lookup: CDR1 MNHEY, CDR2 SMNVEV (reference sequence). The CDR3 length is 17 residues. Trimming pared 5 bases from V and 0 bases from J, leaving 17 bases between. The chain's CDR3 is CASSPDYQRGAKNIQYF. CDR3 DNA: TGTGCCAGCAGTCCGGACTACCAGAGGGGAGCCAAAAACATTCAGTACTTC.

This clonotype turned up a few times. The CDR3 reads CASSPPTGADSYEQYF. The CDR3 DNA is TGTGCCAGCAGCCCACCAACAGGGGCCGACTCCTACGAGCAGTACTTC. This chain connects TRBV28 to TRBJ2-7; 7 bases fit TRBD1. V was clipped by 6 bases and J by 0 bases; unmatched bases: 11. CDR1 is MDHEN and CDR2 is SYDVKM in the germline V gene. The CDR3 consists of 16 residues.

This clonotype turned up a few times. The chain has TRBV7-2 and TRBJ2-3, with 11 bases that match TRBD2. Germline-derived CDR1 and CDR2 are SGHTA and FQGNSA. V shed 6 bases and J 3 bases; nucleotides not matched to a gene: 2. The length of the CDR3 is 14 residues. CDR3 bases: TGTGCCAGCAGAACTAGCGGGGGAACAGATACGCAGTATTTT. Its protein product is CASRTSGGTDTQYF.

This clonotype occurred a few times. DNA of the CDR3: TGTGCCAGCAGCCAATCACAGGCAGGGAAAAATCAGCCCCAGCATTTT. Amino acids: CASSQSQAGKNQPQHF. The rearrangement links TRBV3-1 to TRBJ1-5; TRBD1 might be the D (5 bases). This CDR3 is built from 16 residues. In germline, CDR1 is LGHDT, CDR2 YNNKEL (reference sequence). The V and J ends lost 2 bases and 4 bases respectively, with 15 bases between them.

The CDR3 region is CASSIEGAWRNEQFF. CDR3 DNA: TGTGCCAGCAGCATAGAGGGGGCCTGGAGAAATGAGCAGTTCTTC. The gene calls are TRBV7-3 and TRBJ2-1, with 7 nucleotides matching TRBD1. This CDR3 spans 15 amino acids. Trimming at V came to 5 bases and at J to 7 bases, leaving 11 bases not matched to a gene. Germline V gene data show CDR1 as SGHTA and CDR2 as FQGTGA. Full variable domain (missing parts from reference TRBV7-3 and TRBJ2-1): GAGVSQTPSNKVTEKGKYVELRCDPISGHTALYWYRQSLGQGPEFLIYFQGTGAADDSGLPNDRFFAVRPEGSVSTLKIQRTERGDSAVYLCASSIEGAWRNEQFFGPGTRLTVL.

The chain combines TRBV5-1 with TRBJ2-5, with D possibly matching TRBD2 (6 bases). The CDR3 has 16 amino acids. CDR1 SGHRS and CDR2 YFSETQ come from the germline V gene. V was pared by 2 bases and J by 1 base, with 15 bases between. The DNA of the CDR3 is TGCGCCAGCAGCTTACTGACGGGGGTGCCCCAAGAGACCCAGTACTTC. This sequence encodes CASSLLTGVPQETQYF.

The V call is TRBV7-6, the J call TRBJ1-2, with D uncertain. Germline V gene sequence: CDR1 SGHVS, CDR2 FNYEAQ. The germline V and J ends were trimmed by 6 bases and 2 bases, with 10 bases remaining between them. The CDR3 contains 13 residues. The CDR3 protein is CASSTAGNYGYTF. The CDR3 region has the DNA TGTGCCAGCAGTACGGCAGGAAACTATGGCTACACCTTC. Full variable domain (outside the CDR3, taken from reference TRBV7-6 and TRBJ1-2): GAGVSQSPRYKVTKRGQDVALRCDPISGHVSLYWYRQALGQGPEFLTYFNYEAQQDKSGLPNDRFSAERPEGSISTLTIQRTEQRDSAMYRCASSTAGNYGYTFGSGTRLTVV.

V gene TRBV28 combines with J gene TRBJ1-2; 8 nucleotides agree with TRBD1. This CDR3 is built from 13 residues. CDR1 MDHEN and CDR2 SYDVKM come from the germline V gene. The junction had 8 bases not matched to a gene; V was cut back by 6 bases and J by 8 bases. CDR3 region: CASRETGVQGYTF. The CDR3, as DNA: TGTGCCAGCAGAGAGACAGGGGTGCAGGGCTACACCTTC.